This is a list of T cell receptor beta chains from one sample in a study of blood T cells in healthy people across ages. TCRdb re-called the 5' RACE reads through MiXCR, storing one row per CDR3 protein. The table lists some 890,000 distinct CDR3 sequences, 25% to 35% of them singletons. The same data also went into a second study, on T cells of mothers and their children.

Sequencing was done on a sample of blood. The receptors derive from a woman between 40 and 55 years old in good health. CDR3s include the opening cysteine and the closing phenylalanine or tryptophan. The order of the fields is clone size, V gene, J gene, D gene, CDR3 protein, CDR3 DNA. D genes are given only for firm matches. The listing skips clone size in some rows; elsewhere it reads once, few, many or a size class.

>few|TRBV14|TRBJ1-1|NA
CASSQDIVAVEAFF
TGTGCCAGCAGCCAAGATATTGTAGCAGTCGAAGCTTTCTTT
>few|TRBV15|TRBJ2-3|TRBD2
CATSSEPYLSGGLTDTQYF
TGTGCCACCAGCAGTGAACCGTATTTAAGCGGGGGGCTAACAGATACGCAGTATTTT
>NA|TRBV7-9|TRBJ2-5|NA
CVSSSPGHQETQYF
TGTGTCAGCAGCTCACCGGGACACCAAGAGACCCAGTACTTC
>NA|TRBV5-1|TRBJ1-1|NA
CASHAALGAGVHPNTEAFF
TGCGCCAGCCATGCGGCCCTTGGCGCAGGGGTCCATCCGAACACTGAAGCTTTCTTT
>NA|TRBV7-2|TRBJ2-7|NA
CASSRPSSHEQYF
TGTGCCAGCAGCCGCCCTAGTTCCCACGAGCAGTACTTC
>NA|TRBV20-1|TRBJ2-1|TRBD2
CSAYPLAGGLYNEQFF
TGCAGTGCGTATCCACTAGCGGGGGGGCTCTACAATGAGCAGTTCTTC
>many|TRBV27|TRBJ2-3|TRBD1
CASSWGQGTDTQYF
TGTGCCAGCAGCTGGGGACAGGGCACAGATACGCAGTATTTT
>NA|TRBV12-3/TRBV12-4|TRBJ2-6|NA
CASSRPAGTGANVLTF
TGTGCCAGCAGCAGACCTGCCGGAACCGGGGCCAACGTCCTGACTTTC
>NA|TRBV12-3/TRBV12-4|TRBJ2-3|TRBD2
CASSLDVAGRADTQYF
TGTGCCAGCAGTTTAGATGTAGCGGGCAGAGCAGATACGCAGTATTTT
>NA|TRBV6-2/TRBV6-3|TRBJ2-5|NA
CASSATGLQETQYF
TGTGCCAGCAGTGCGACAGGACTCCAAGAGACCCAGTACTTC
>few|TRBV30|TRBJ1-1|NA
CAWIPQDGIANTEAFF
TGTGCCTGGATTCCACAGGATGGCATCGCGAACACTGAAGCTTTCTTT
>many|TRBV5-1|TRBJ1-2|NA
CASTPGGPENYGYTF
TGCGCCAGCACCCCCGGGGGGCCGGAGAACTATGGCTACACCTTC
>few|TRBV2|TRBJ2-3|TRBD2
CAAGGALPTDTQYF
TGTGCCGCCGGGGGGGCCTTGCCCACAGATACGCAGTATTTT
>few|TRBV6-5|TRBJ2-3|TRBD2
CASSDSRLAGLKTSTDTQYF
TGTGCCAGCAGTGATTCGAGGCTAGCGGGGCTCAAAACTAGCACAGATACGCAGTATTTT
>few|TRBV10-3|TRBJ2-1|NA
CAISPIGGGGEQFF
TGTGCCATCAGCCCTATTGGGGGGGGCGGTGAGCAGTTCTTC
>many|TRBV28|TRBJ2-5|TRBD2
CASRIGTSGGAYQETQYF
TGTGCCAGCAGGATCGGGACTAGCGGGGGGGCGTACCAAGAGACCCAGTACTTC